This entry is about one TCR beta chain. Its target is not known. The data originate from a study of cytomegalovirus exposure and HLA in healthy donors. The PCR made use of 60 Vbeta and 13 Jbeta primers. Measured with immunoSEQ multiplex PCR; TCRdb has only the in-frame clones, and not every one. Among about 97,000 clones listed, 75% to 90% were seen once. General study results and limits: About 87% or about 30% of the time was how often most TCR beta V segments were productive, according to an earlier analysis.

Germline V gene data show CDR1 as SGDLS and CDR2 as YYNGEE. J was trimmed by 2 bases and V by 0 bases; bases with no gene match: 4. The CDR3 sequence is 16 residues long. The clonotype originates from a man aged 35-49 years in good health and CMV-seronegative. The specimen sequenced was PBMCs. The J gene is TRBJ2-3, the V gene TRBV9; 9 positions match TRBD2. CDR3 nucleotides: TGTGCCAGCAGCGTAGTGGCTAGCGGGGCCACAGATACGCAGTATTTT. Translating it yields CASSVVASGATDTQYF.